One sample yielded the 27 T cell receptor beta chains listed below, sequenced in a study of CD8 T cells in Susac syndrome. Random hexamers were used to reverse transcribe the RNA input (about 0.5 to 1 ug). TCRdb recomputed calls from the immunoSEQ multiplex PCR reads with MiXCR, one row per CDR3 protein. The top ten hold less than 0.15% of the sample, which has about 120,000 distinct CDR3 sequences, 95% to 96% seen once. The specimen was CD4+ T cells from PBMCs. These receptors all come from a human donor with Susac syndrome.

The chain is built from TRBV7-2 and TRBJ2-3; TRBD2 aligns across 12 bases. Germline V gives CDR1 SGHTA, CDR2 FQGNSA. V lost 7 bases, J lost 1 base, and 15 bases stayed unmatched. The CDR3 contains 19 residues. CDR3 in amino acids: CASNRMGLAGGPRTDTQYF. In nucleotides, the CDR3 is TGTGCCAGCAACCGAATGGGGCTAGCGGGAGGGCCTCGCACAGATACGCAGTATTTT.

The rearrangement uses TRBV5-6 and TRBJ2-1; TRBD1 aligns across 8 bases. Germline CDR1 SGHDT, CDR2 YYEEEE. The CDR3 is made up of 16 amino acids. The V gene end was trimmed by 4 bases and the J gene end by 5 bases; junction bases not matched to a gene: 11. CDR3 DNA: TGTGCCAGCAGCCCAGTACGACAGGGGTTCCACAATGAGCAGTTCTTC. It codes for CASSPVRQGFHNEQFF.

This rearrangement joins TRBV29-1 to TRBJ1-1, with 8 bases aligning to TRBD1. The trim removed 5 bases at V and 1 base at J, leaving 9 bases unmatched. The V gene's germline CDR1 is SQVTM and CDR2 ANQGSEA. The CDR3 contains 15 residues. The CDR3 loop reads CSVSSGTGQNTEAFF. The CDR3 nucleotides are TGCAGCGTTTCTTCCGGGACAGGACAGAACACTGAAGCTTTCTTT.

This chain joins TRBV20-1 and TRBJ2-3, with TRBD2 identical over 10 bases. The CDR3 runs to 15 residues. CDR1 DFQATT and CDR2 SNEGSKA come from the germline V gene (reference sequence). V shed 4 bases and J 6 bases; nucleotides not matched to a gene: 10. The CDR3 bases are TGCAGTGCTACAGCTAGCGGGAGTGGGGGGGATACGCAGTATTTT. Amino acid sequence: CSATASGSGGDTQYF.

The rearrangement links TRBV3-1 to TRBJ1-5; D gene ambiguous. The CDR3 sequence is 12 residues long. Germline CDR1 is LGHDT and CDR2 is YNNKEL (reference sequence). The ends were cut back, 2 bases at V and 4 bases at J, with 3 bases in the middle. The CDR3: CASSQQNQPQHF. The CDR3 DNA is TGTGCCAGCAGCCAACAAAATCAGCCCCAGCATTTT.

This clonotype was found once. This chain connects TRBV7-8 to TRBJ1-1; TRBD1 might be the D (5 bases). This CDR3 contains 15 residues. The germline V gene encodes CDR1 SGHVS and CDR2 FQNEAQ. With 4 bases removed from V and 0 bases from J, the gap between germline ends came to 12 bases. The CDR3 spells CASSSPGTVNTEAFF. CDR3 in DNA: TGTGCCAGCAGCTCCCCCGGGACTGTGAACACTGAAGCTTTCTTT. Filled out from reference TRBV7-8 and TRBJ1-1, the complete variable domain reads GAGVSQSPRYKVAKRGQDVALRCDPISGHVSLFWYQQALGQGPEFLTYFQNEAQLDKSGLPSDRFFAERPEGSVSTLKIQRTQQEDSAVYLCASSSPGTVNTEAFFGQGTRLTVV.

This chain links TRBV28 with TRBJ2-7; the match to TRBD2 covers 11 bases. Germline CDR1 and CDR2: MDHEN and SYDVKM. V dropped 6 bases and J dropped 2; count of bases not matched to a gene: 6. The CDR3 runs 15 residues. DNA of the CDR3: TGTGCCAGCAGCCATAGCGGGAGGGCCACCTACGAGCAGTACTTC. Protein: CASSHSGRATYEQYF.

The CDR3 spells CSATGTYENNEQFF. DNA of the CDR3: TGCAGTGCTACCGGGACTTATGAGAACAATGAGCAGTTCTTC. The chain couples TRBV20-1 to TRBJ2-1; D possibly corresponds to TRBD2 (6 bases). This CDR3 is 14 amino acids long. Germline CDR1 reads DFQATT; CDR2 reads SNEGSKA (reference sequence). V shed 4 bases and J shed 5 bases, with 15 bases lying between them.

CDR3 in DNA: TGTGCCAGCAGCTTAAGGGGCGTCGGCTCCTACAATGAGCAGTTCTTC. This gives the protein CASSLRGVGSYNEQFF. The chain is built from TRBV7-9 and TRBJ2-1; maybe TRBD1 (5 bases). V gave up 2 bases and J gave up 0 bases, with 11 bases separating them. The CDR3 is 16 residues long. Germline-derived CDR1 and CDR2 are SEHNR and FQNEAQ (reference sequence).

This clonotype has just one count. The chain carries TRBV18 and TRBJ2-1, with 10 bases fitting TRBD1. The V segment lost 5 bases and the J segment 10 bases; nucleotides outside the gene matches: 14. CDR1 and CDR2 from the germline V gene are KGHSH and LQKENI. This CDR3 has 16 amino acids. The CDR3: CASSNLGGQGTAEQFF. CDR3 DNA: TGTGCCAGCTCAAACCTCGGGGGACAGGGGACAGCGGAGCAGTTCTTC.

The table lists this clonotype with a count of one. CDR3 sequence (DNA): TGCAGTGCTAGAGTTTTTGGGACAGGGCATTCCAATGAGCAGTTCTTC. It codes for CSARVFGTGHSNEQFF. V gene TRBV20-1 combines with J gene TRBJ2-1; 9 positions match TRBD1. The length of the CDR3 is 16 residues. Germline V gene sequence: CDR1 DFQATT, CDR2 SNEGSKA (reference sequence). V lost 1 base and J lost 6; bases outside the gene matches: 10.

The chain combines TRBV20-1 with TRBJ2-7; 7 positions match TRBD1. The CDR3 is made up of 14 amino acids. The germline V gene has CDR1 DFQATT and CDR2 SNEGSKA (reference sequence). V was clipped by 1 base and J by 4 bases; unmatched bases: 7. CDR3 in DNA: TGCAGTGCTAGAGGGGGACAGCTGGGGTACGAGCAGTACTTC. This gives the protein CSARGGQLGYEQYF.

The chain has TRBV27 and TRBJ2-3, with D perhaps being TRBD1 or TRBD2 (6 bases each). The CDR3 loop spans 15 amino acids. The V end lost 5 bases, the J end lost 7 bases, and 19 bases lay between the germline ends. The V gene's germline CDR1 is MNHEY and CDR2 SMNVEV (reference sequence). CDR3 loop: CASSIFSGGGNTQYF. DNA of the CDR3: TGTGCCAGCAGTATATTTTCCGGGGGCGGAAATACGCAGTATTTT.

The genes are TRBV27 and TRBJ2-1, with D possibly being TRBD2 (6 bases). The V end was cut by 5 bases, the J end by 1 base, with 18 bases between. The germline V gene has CDR1 MNHEY and CDR2 SMNVEV (reference sequence). This CDR3 has 17 residues. The CDR3 DNA sequence: TGTGCCAGCAGTCTAAGAGGCGGGACTGTATCCTACAATGAGCAGTTCTTC. Amino acids: CASSLRGGTVSYNEQFF.

The chain has TRBV25-1 and TRBJ2-1; D not certain. Germline V CDR1 and CDR2: MGHDK, SYGVNS. The CDR3 has 14 residues. Trimming took 6 bases from V and 0 from J, leaving 9 bases between them. The CDR3 here is CASSDRSSYNEQFF. CDR3 sequence (DNA): TGTGCCAGCAGCGACCGAAGCTCCTACAATGAGCAGTTCTTC.

V and J are TRBV18 and TRBJ2-7, with a possible D match to TRBD2 (7 bases). Trimming cost V 6 bases and J 4 bases, with 16 bases left between them. CDR3 length equals 14 residues. Germline V gene sequence: CDR1 KGHSH, CDR2 LQKENI. CDR3 DNA: TGTGCCAGCTCCCCGCGGGGAGGGGGATACGAGCAGTACTTC. Translated, it gives CASSPRGGGYEQYF. The whole variable domain, filled in from reference TRBV18 and TRBJ2-7, reads NAGVMQNPRHLVRRRGQEARLRCSPMKGHSHVYWYRQLPEEGLKFMVYLQKENIIDESGMPKERFSAEFPKEGPSILRIQQVVRGDSAAYFCASSPRGGGYEQYFGPGTRLTVT.

CDR3 residues: CSAREGGKGKPQHF. The CDR3 nucleotides read TGCAGTGCTAGAGAAGGGGGAAAAGGAAAGCCCCAGCATTTT. The V gene is TRBV20-1, the J gene TRBJ1-5, with D possibly being TRBD1 (6 bases). Deletions cut 0 bases from V and 8 bases from J, with 14 bases between. The CDR3 is made up of 14 amino acids. In germline, CDR1 is DFQATT, CDR2 SNEGSKA (reference sequence).

This chain joins TRBV29-1 and TRBJ2-1, with 8 bases matching TRBD2. The CDR3 runs to 14 residues. V trimming: 6 bases; J trimming: 0 bases; junction bases outside the gene matches: 4. From germline, CDR1 is SQVTM and CDR2 ANQGSEA. CDR3 coding DNA: TGCAGCGTGTCGGGGACTAGCTCCTACAATGAGCAGTTCTTC. As protein: CSVSGTSSYNEQFF.

The chain recombines TRBV5-1 with TRBJ2-2; D is perhaps TRBD1 (5 bases). The germline V gene has CDR1 SGHRS and CDR2 YFSETQ. This CDR3 spans 14 amino acids. V lost 4 bases and J lost 4, with 11 bases in between. This chain's CDR3 is CASSTPDSTGELFF. The DNA for the CDR3 is TGCGCCAGCAGCACCCCTGACAGCACCGGGGAGCTGTTTTTT.

This chain links TRBV27 with TRBJ2-7; 8 bases line up with TRBD1. Germline V CDR1 and CDR2: MNHEY, SMNVEV (reference sequence). The junction had 13 bases not matched to a gene; V was cut back by 0 bases and J by 9 bases. CDR3 length: 16 amino acids. The CDR3 protein is CASSLSVAGGAYRQYF. CDR3 DNA: TGTGCCAGCAGTTTATCGGTGGCAGGGGGCGCGTATCGGCAGTACTTC.

The CDR3 region is CASSLGLYQPQHF. The CDR3 bases are TGTGCCAGCAGCTTGGGCCTCTATCAGCCCCAGCATTTT. V and J are TRBV7-2 and TRBJ1-5; no definite D call. Trimming took off 3 bases at V and 5 bases at J, with 8 bases between the two ends. Per the germline V gene, CDR1 is SGHTA and CDR2 is FQGNSA. The CDR3 length is 13 residues.

In its sample, this clonotype was seen once. V is TRBV14 and J is TRBJ2-3; D possibly corresponds to TRBD2 (5 bases). Trimming cost V 1 base and J 3 bases, with 14 bases left between them. Germline V gives CDR1 SGHDN, CDR2 FVKESK. The CDR3 totals 16 residues. CDR3 nucleotides: TGTGCCAGCAGCCAAGGCGTGCTAGCCCGTACAGATACGCAGTATTTT. Amino acids: CASSQGVLARTDTQYF.

The chain links TRBV9 to TRBJ2-5, with a tentative D call TRBD1 (6 bases). The CDR3 totals 14 residues. Germline CDR1 reads SGDLS; CDR2 reads YYNGEE. V lost 0 bases to trimming and J lost 0 bases, with 6 bases between them. The CDR3 protein is CASSVGGHQETQYF. DNA of the CDR3: TGTGCCAGCAGCGTAGGGGGGCACCAAGAGACCCAGTACTTC.

This sequence joins TRBV9 and TRBJ2-5, with 7 bases matching TRBD1. The germline V gene encodes CDR1 SGDLS and CDR2 YYNGEE. With 3 bases clipped from V and 2 bases from J, the junction kept 7 bases outside the gene matches. The CDR3 is 15 amino acids. CDR3 sequence: CASSGSGQKQETQYF. CDR3 in DNA: TGTGCCAGCAGCGGGTCGGGACAGAAACAAGAGACCCAGTACTTC.

The rearrangement joins TRBV5-6 to TRBJ2-5, with 7 positions matching TRBD1. The germline V gene encodes CDR1 SGHDT and CDR2 YYEEEE. The CDR3 is 14 amino acids. The junction had 7 bases not matched to a gene; V was cut back by 3 bases and J by 5 bases. This chain's CDR3 is CASSSTGVGETQYF. The CDR3 nucleotides read TGTGCCAGCAGCTCCACAGGGGTGGGGGAGACCCAGTACTTC.

The J gene is TRBJ2-7, the V gene TRBV29-1; weak D call: TRBD1 (6 bases). CDR1 is SQVTM and CDR2 is ANQGSEA in the germline V gene. The CDR3 loop spans 13 amino acids. V was pared by 5 bases and J by 0 bases, with 11 bases between. This chain's CDR3 is CSVRQVLSYEQYF. The CDR3 DNA reads TGCAGCGTTCGACAGGTGCTCTCCTACGAGCAGTACTTC.

This sequence joins TRBV7-2 and TRBJ2-7; 9 nucleotides line up with TRBD1. Germline V gene data show CDR1 as SGHTA and CDR2 as FQGNSA. With 3 bases clipped from V and 4 bases from J, the junction kept 7 bases outside the gene matches. The CDR3 has 15 residues. CDR3 protein: CASSFSPGQGYEQYF. The CDR3 DNA reads as TGTGCCAGCAGCTTTTCTCCGGGACAGGGATACGAGCAGTACTTC.